This T cell receptor beta chain was captured in a study of CD8 T cells in Susac syndrome. Reverse transcription of roughly 0.5 to 1 ug RNA used random hexamers. One entry per CDR3 protein, called by TCRdb with MiXCR from the immunoSEQ multiplex PCR reads. The sample lists roughly 190,000 distinct CDR3 sequences; 85% to 95% were seen once. This CDR3 is 12 amino acids long. CDR1 is MDHEN and CDR2 is SYDVKM in the germline V gene. V dropped 6 bases and J dropped 7 bases, with 10 bases sitting between them. The sample taken for sequencing was CD8+ T cells from PBMCs. The rearrangement uses TRBV28 and TRBJ2-1; no definite D call. The origin of this receptor is a human donor with Susac syndrome. CDR3 DNA sequence: TGTGCCAGCAGCCGAAGTGAAAATGAGCAGTTCTTC. This codes for CASSRSENEQFF.